The subject of this entry is one T cell receptor (beta chain). The sample carries other DNA sequences with the same CDR3. Since all of the isolated RNA was reverse transcribed, expressed TCRB transcripts were what got sequenced. Sequencing was performed with immunoSEQ multiplex PCR; in TCRdb, only in-frame clones are kept and a portion is missing. The table includes a few hundred thousand clones, 11% to 15% detected once. The sample comes from a study of beta chain features in type 1 diabetes. Every donor had blood drawn once into heparin, around 100 mL on average. CDR3 length: 14 residues. CDR1 is SGHTA, CDR2 FQGNSA, per germline. V lost 5 bases, J lost 12 bases, and 12 bases stayed unmatched.

The gene calls are TRBV7-2 and TRBJ2-1; the match to TRBD2 covers 8 bases. The specimen was central memory CD4+ T cells from blood. This TCR was sampled from a man aged 25 to 45 in good health. In DNA form, the CDR3 reads TGTGCCAGCAGCCCGGGGCTAGCGGGTCTAGGGCAGTTCTTC. Translation gives CASSPGLAGLGQFF. The complete variable domain, with remaining parts taken from reference TRBV7-2 and TRBJ2-1, reads GAGVSQSPSNKVTEKGKDVELRCDPISGHTALYWYRQSLGQGLEFLIYFQGNSAPDKSGLPSDRFSAERTGGSVSTLTIQRTQQEDSAVYLCASSPGLAGLGQFFGPGTRLTVL.